This T cell receptor (beta chain) appears in the sequencing data of a study of spatial heterogeneity in lung cancer. Whole-study context: Among detected sequences, beta-chain ones consistently exceeded alpha-chain ones in number. In the raw reads, each unique TCR and UMI combination was present more than ten times on average.

Each molecule of TCR cDNA was tagged with one unique molecular identifier. TCRdb processed the 5' RACE reads anew with MiXCR; each CDR3 protein has one entry. The sample has 20,000 to 25,000 distinct CDR3 sequences; around 5% are singletons. Specified time point: sample taken at primary tumor resection. The authors sequenced whole RNA from tumor, nontumor lung or frozen PBMC without sorting. Study findings and constraints: Whereas they appeared in blood less at follow-up, ubiquitous expanded tumor TCRs appeared there more at resection.

Trimming removed 6 bases from V and 0 bases from J; junction bases left unmatched: 4. The CDR3 length is 16 residues. CDR1 is SNHLY, CDR2 FYNNEI, per germline. A note on this clonotype: The antigen remains unidentified.

The source of this sequence is a male donor with early-stage non-small cell lung cancer. Sequences were derived from PBMCs, sampled at surgery. The chain is built from TRBV2 and TRBJ1-6; TRBD1 aligns across 8 bases. This CDR3 is CASRDRGFSYNSPLHF. CDR3 DNA sequence: TGTGCCAGCAGAGACAGGGGTTTCTCCTATAATTCACCCCTCCACTTT.